This T cell receptor beta chain originates from a study of cytomegalovirus exposure and HLA in healthy donors. Study-level background: From HLA-typed donors, an early data release held tens of millions of unique TCRs. Study-wide results and limits: The study reported that TCR beta sequences accurately predicted HLA-A and HLA-B alleles in most subjects. Later, an analysis showed that TCR beta chains associated with HLA were more clonally expanded than others that were equally common.

The PCR employed 60 Vbeta primers together with 13 Jbeta primers. In the original workflow: As a later analysis found, there were 70 million to 90 million unique TCR beta chains, of which roughly 11 million were shared. Data came from immunoSEQ multiplex PCR; TCRdb stores just in-frame clones and leaves some out. V, J and clone size are taken as reported in that table, and D and trimming were inferred from the DNA itself. The sample yields 200,000 to 250,000 clones, around 85% seen once. With respect to this clone: No antigen is known for it.

The CDR3 sequence is 16 residues long. Trimming took 2 bases from V and 2 from J; bases not matched to a gene: 4. Germline values: CDR1 MNHEY, CDR2 SMNVEV (reference sequence). This TCR derives from a man between 45 and 60 years old in good health and CMV-seronegative. This chain links TRBV27 with TRBJ2-2; 8 bases agree with TRBD2. Sequencing was performed on PBMCs. The CDR3 sequence: CASSLRGLANTGELFF. The CDR3 nucleotides are TGTGCCAGCAGTTTACGCGGACTAGCAAACACCGGGGAGCTGTTTTTT.